Presented here are 14 T cell receptor beta chains from one specimen sequenced in a study of blood T cell repertoires in COVID-19. Only in-frame clones appear in the TCRdb table, and some are missing; sequencing was by immunoSEQ multiplex PCR. The top ten clones hold 2% to 2.5% of a sample with 130,000 to 150,000 clones, around nine tenths of them seen once. Sequencing input: peripheral blood. Every receptor here comes from a human donor in a cohort sampled during active COVID-19.

The chain is built from TRBV5-5 and TRBJ1-6; TRBD1 aligns across 9 bases. The germline V gene encodes CDR1 SGHKS and CDR2 YYEKEE (reference sequence). The CDR3 totals 13 residues. The V and J ends lost 4 bases and 9 bases, in that order; junction bases with no gene match: 2. Here the CDR3 reads CASSLTGGSPLHF. CDR3 coding DNA: TGTGCCAGCAGCCTGACAGGGGGTTCACCCCTCCACTTT.

In this sample, this clone turned up a few times. The chain recombines TRBV4-1 with TRBJ2-6; D is ambiguous. Trimming took off 1 base at V and 5 bases at J, with 15 bases between the two ends. From germline, CDR1 is MGHRA and CDR2 YSYEKL. The CDR3 is 17 amino acids. The CDR3 is CASSQGANLVRANVLTF. CDR3 in DNA: TGCGCCAGCAGCCAAGGGGCAAACTTGGTGAGGGCCAACGTCCTGACTTTC.

Written as DNA, the CDR3 is TGTGCCACCAGCAGAGATCGGGGGAACGAGCAGTACTTC. Protein sequence: CATSRDRGNEQYF. The chain recombines TRBV15 with TRBJ2-7, with a tentative D call TRBD2 (6 bases). Trimming stripped 0 bases from V and 5 bases from J, with 8 bases between. CDR1 LNHNV and CDR2 YYDKDF come from the germline V gene (reference sequence). This CDR3 is built from 13 residues.

The V and J genes are TRBV7-2 and TRBJ1-3; D might be TRBD1 (6 bases). CDR3 length: 16 amino acids. V lost 4 bases and J 0 bases, leaving 13 bases between the germline ends. Germline CDR1 SGHTA, CDR2 FQGNSA. CDR3 sequence reads: CASSSGTSYSGNTIYF. The DNA of the CDR3 is TGTGCCAGCAGCTCCGGGACAAGCTACTCTGGAAACACCATATATTTT.

This chain joins TRBV4-2 and TRBJ1-1, with 7 bases aligning to TRBD1. The V segment lost 1 base and the J segment 1 base; nucleotides outside the gene matches: 6. The CDR3 is 16 residues long. Germline loops: CDR1 LGHNA, CDR2 YNFKEQ. The CDR3 DNA reads as TGTGCCAGCAGCCAAGGCGGGACAGTGTGGAACACTGAAGCTTTCTTT. Protein sequence: CASSQGGTVWNTEAFF.

CDR3 coding DNA: TGTGCCAGCAGTCCCAGGACTGGGGCCAACGTCCTGACTTTC. Translation: CASSPRTGANVLTF. V gene TRBV6-5 combines with J gene TRBJ2-6; D is ambiguous. In germline, CDR1 is MNHEY, CDR2 SVGAGI. The CDR3 is made up of 14 amino acids. V was cut by 5 bases and J by 2 bases, with 7 bases left in between.

The chain uses TRBV6-5 and TRBJ1-6, with TRBD1 matching 9 bases. Per germline, CDR1 MNHEY and CDR2 SVGAGI. V trimming: 10 bases; J trimming: 10 bases; junction bases outside the gene matches: 11. This CDR3 is built from 14 residues. CDR3 coding DNA: TGTGCCACCTGGCATCGGACAGGGGACTCACCCCTCCACTTT. Its translation: CATWHRTGDSPLHF.

The gene calls are TRBV5-4 and TRBJ1-1; the match to TRBD1 covers 7 bases. Looked up from germline, CDR1 is SGHNT and CDR2 is YYREEE (reference sequence). V gave up 3 bases and J gave up 1 base; unmatched junction bases: 3. The CDR3 is made up of 14 amino acids. As DNA, the CDR3 is TGTGCCAGCAGCTCGGGACAGACGAACACTGAAGCTTTCTTT. Residues: CASSSGQTNTEAFF.

J is TRBJ2-3 and V is TRBV4-1, with 10 bases aligning to TRBD2. CDR1 is MGHRA, CDR2 YSYEKL, per germline. The CDR3 is 16 amino acids. V gave up 3 bases and J gave up 1 base; unmatched junction bases: 4. CDR3 DNA: TGCGCCAGCAGCCACCTCCTAGCGGGGGGCACAGATACGCAGTATTTT. Translation: CASSHLLAGGTDTQYF.

V is TRBV10-3 and J is TRBJ1-4; D is possibly TRBD1 (5 bases). The V gene lost 3 bases and the J gene lost 9 bases, with 11 bases spanning the gap. This CDR3 region has 13 residues. Germline CDR1 is ENHRY and CDR2 is SYGVKD. The CDR3 sequence is CAISDPGVQKLFF. The CDR3 DNA reads TGTGCCATCAGTGATCCGGGGGTCCAAAAACTGTTTTTT.

The genes are TRBV5-6 and TRBJ2-2; D remains unclear. V shed 0 bases and J shed 5 bases, with 11 bases lying between them. The CDR3 consists of 15 residues. The germline V gene encodes CDR1 SGHDT and CDR2 YYEEEE. The CDR3 here is CASSLGYGVTGELFF. The CDR3 nucleotides read TGTGCCAGCAGCTTGGGTTACGGAGTGACCGGGGAGCTGTTTTTT.

The CDR3 loop is CASSLEFGRSGNTIYF. As DNA, the CDR3 is TGTGCCAGCAGCTTAGAATTTGGGCGATCTGGAAACACCATATATTTT. The chain employs TRBV7-9 and TRBJ1-3; D is unresolved. CDR3 length equals 16 residues. Trimming stripped 1 base from V and 1 base from J, with 11 bases between. Germline V CDR1 and CDR2: SEHNR, FQNEAQ (reference sequence).

The rearrangement uses TRBV11-2 and TRBJ2-2; 9 nucleotides align to TRBD1. V lost 8 bases to trimming and J lost 4 bases; unmatched junction nucleotides: 5. This CDR3 is 14 amino acids long. CDR1 is SGHAT and CDR2 is FQNNGV in the germline V gene. The CDR3 loop is CASSLQGATGELFF. The CDR3 DNA reads TGTGCCAGCTCCTTACAGGGGGCCACCGGGGAGCTGTTTTTT.

The chain is built from TRBV28 and TRBJ1-1, with D tentatively TRBD1 (5 bases). V was trimmed by 6 bases and J by 4 bases, leaving 18 bases between them. Germline-derived CDR1 and CDR2 are MDHEN and SYDVKM. This CDR3 contains 15 residues. The CDR3 is CASSAGGMLGTEAFF. The DNA for the CDR3 is TGTGCCAGCAGCGCTGGGGGGATGCTGGGCACTGAAGCTTTCTTT.